This T cell receptor beta chain came from a study of T cell changes during pregnancy in multiple sclerosis. Repertoires were generated with immunoSEQ multiplex PCR, while TCRdb's copy carries only in-frame clones and drops some. This sample has about 48,000 clones; approximately 92% occur once, and the top ten carry 0.9% to 1%. Trimming took 7 bases from V and 3 from J; bases not matched to a gene: 6. The CDR3 covers 14 residues. Germline values: CDR1 MDHEN, CDR2 SYDVKM. The sequenced sample was CD4+ T cells from peripheral blood mononuclear cells, obtained in the second trimester of pregnancy. The rearrangement uses TRBV28 and TRBJ2-7, with TRBD1 matching over 10 bases. The sequence was collected from a female donor in good health, enrolled as a control in a pregnancy study. The CDR3 DNA reads TGTGCCAGCACCACGACAGGGGGCCGCTACGAGCAGTACTTC. The encoded protein is CASTTTGGRYEQYF.